This TCR beta chain was captured in a study of control samples from healthy donors and cancer patients. Data came from immunoSEQ multiplex PCR; TCRdb stores just in-frame clones and leaves some out. The sample carries about 180,000 clones, about 92% recorded once. In this sample, this clone turned up once. The receptor's source is a young man in good health. The specimen was blood.

The CDR3 DNA is TGTGCCAGCAGCTTTTCCCACACAGATACGCAGTATTTT. Its protein is CASSFSHTDTQYF. V usage is TRBV7-9 and J usage is TRBJ2-3; D remains unclear. The germline V gene has CDR1 SEHNR and CDR2 FQNEAQ (reference sequence). This CDR3 is 13 amino acids long. V gave up 3 bases and J gave up 2 bases, with 6 bases separating them.